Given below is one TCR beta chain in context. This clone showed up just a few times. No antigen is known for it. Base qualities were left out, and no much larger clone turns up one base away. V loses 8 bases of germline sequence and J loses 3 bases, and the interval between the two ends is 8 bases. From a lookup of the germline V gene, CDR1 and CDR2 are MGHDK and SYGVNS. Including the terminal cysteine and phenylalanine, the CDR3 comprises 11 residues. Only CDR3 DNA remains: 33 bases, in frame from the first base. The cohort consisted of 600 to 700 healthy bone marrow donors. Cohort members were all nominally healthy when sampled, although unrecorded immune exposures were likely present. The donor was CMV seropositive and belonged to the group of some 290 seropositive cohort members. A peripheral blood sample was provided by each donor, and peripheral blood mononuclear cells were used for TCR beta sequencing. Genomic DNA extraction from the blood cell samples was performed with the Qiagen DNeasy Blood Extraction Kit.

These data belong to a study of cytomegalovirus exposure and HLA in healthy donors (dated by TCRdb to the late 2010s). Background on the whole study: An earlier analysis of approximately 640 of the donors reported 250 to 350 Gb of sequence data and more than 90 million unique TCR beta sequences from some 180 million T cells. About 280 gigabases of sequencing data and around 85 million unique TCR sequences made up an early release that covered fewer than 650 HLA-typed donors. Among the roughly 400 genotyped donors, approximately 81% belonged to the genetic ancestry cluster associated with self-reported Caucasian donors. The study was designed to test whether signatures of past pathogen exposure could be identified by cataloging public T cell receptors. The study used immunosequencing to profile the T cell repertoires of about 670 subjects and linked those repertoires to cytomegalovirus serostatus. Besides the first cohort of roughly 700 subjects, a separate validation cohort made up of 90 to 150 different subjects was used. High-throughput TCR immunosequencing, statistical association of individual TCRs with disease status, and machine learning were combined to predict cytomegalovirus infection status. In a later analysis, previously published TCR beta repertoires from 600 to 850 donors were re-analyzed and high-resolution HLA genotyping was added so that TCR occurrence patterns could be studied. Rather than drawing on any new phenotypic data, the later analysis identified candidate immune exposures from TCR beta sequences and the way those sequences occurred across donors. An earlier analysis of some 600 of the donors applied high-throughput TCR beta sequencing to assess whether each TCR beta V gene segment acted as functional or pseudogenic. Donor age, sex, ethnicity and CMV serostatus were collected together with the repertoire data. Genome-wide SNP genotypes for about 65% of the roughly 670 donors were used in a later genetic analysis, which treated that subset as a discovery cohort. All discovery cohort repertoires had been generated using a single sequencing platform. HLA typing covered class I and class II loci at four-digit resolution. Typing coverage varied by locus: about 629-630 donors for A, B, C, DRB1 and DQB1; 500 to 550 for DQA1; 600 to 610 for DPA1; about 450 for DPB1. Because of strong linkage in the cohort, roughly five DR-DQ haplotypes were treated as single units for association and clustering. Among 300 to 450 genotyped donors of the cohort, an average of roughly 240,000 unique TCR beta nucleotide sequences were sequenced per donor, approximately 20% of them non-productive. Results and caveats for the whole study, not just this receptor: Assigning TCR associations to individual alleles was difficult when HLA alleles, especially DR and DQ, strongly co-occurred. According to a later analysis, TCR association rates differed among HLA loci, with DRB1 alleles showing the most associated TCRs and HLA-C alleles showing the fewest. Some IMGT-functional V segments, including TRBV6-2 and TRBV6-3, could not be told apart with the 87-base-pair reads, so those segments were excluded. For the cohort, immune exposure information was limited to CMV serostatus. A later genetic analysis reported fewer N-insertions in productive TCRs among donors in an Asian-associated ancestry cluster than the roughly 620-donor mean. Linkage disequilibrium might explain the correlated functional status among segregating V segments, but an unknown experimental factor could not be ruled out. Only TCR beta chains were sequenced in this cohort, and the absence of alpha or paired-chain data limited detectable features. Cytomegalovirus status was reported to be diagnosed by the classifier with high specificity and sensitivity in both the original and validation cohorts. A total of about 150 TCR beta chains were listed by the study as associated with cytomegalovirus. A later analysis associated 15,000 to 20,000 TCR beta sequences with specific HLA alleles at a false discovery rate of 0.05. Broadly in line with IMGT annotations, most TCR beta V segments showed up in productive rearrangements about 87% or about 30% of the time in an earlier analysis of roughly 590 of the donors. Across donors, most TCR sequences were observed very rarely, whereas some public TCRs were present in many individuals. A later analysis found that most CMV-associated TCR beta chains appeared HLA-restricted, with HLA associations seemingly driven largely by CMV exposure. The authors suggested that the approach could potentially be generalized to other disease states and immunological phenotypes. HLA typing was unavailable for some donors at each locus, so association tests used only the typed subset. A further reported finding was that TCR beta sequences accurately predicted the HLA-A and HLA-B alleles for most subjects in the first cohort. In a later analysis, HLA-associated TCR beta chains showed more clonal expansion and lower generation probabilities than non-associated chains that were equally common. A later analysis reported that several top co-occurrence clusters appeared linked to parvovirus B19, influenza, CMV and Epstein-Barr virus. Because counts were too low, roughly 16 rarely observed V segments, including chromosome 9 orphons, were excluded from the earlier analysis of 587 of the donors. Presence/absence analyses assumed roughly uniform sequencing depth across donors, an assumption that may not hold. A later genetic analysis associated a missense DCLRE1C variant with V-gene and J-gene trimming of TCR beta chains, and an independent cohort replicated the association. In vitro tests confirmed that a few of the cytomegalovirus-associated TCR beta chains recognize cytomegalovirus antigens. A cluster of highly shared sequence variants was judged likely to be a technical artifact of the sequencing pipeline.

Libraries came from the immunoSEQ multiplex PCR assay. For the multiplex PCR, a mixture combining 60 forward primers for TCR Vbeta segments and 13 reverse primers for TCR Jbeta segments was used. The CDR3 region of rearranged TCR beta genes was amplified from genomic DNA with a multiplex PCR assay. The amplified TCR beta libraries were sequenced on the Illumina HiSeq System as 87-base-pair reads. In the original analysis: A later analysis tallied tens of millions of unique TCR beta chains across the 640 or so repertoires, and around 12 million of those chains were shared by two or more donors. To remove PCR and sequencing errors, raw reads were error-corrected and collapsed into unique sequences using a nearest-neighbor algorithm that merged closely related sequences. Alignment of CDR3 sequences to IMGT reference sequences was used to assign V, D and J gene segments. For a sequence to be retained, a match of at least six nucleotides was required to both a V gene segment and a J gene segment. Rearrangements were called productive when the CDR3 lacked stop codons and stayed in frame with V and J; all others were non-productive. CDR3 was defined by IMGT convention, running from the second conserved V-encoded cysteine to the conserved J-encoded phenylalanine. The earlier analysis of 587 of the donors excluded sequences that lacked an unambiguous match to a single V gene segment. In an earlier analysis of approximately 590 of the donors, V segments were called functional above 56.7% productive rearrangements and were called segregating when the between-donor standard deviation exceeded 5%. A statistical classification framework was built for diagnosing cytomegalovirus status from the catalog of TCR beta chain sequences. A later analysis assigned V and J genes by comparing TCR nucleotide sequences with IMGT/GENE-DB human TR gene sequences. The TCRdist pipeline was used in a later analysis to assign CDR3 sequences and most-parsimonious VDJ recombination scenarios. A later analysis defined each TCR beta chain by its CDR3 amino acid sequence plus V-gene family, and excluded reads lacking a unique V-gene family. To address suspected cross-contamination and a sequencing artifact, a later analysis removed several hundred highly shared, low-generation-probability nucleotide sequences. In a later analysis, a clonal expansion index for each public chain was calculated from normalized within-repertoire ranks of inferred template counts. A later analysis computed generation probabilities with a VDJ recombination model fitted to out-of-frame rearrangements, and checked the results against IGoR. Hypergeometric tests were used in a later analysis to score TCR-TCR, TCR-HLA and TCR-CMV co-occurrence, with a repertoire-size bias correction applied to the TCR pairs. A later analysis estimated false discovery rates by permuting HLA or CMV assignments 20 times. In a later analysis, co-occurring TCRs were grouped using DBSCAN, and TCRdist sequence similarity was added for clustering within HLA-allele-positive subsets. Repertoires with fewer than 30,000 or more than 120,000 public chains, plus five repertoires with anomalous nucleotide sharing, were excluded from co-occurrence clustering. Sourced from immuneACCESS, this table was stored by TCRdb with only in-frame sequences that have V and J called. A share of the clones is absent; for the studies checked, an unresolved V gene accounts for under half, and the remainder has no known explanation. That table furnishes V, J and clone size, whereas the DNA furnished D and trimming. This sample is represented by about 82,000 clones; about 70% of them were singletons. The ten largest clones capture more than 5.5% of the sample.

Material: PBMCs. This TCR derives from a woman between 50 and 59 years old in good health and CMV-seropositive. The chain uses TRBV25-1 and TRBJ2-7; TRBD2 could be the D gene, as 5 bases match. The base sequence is TGTGCCAGCGGACTGTTCTACGAGCAGTACTTC. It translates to CASGLFYEQYF.